Below, 19 T cell receptor beta chains from the same sample are listed, as sequenced in a study of blood T cell repertoires in COVID-19. Data came from immunoSEQ multiplex PCR; TCRdb stores just in-frame clones and leaves some out. The sample carries about 110,000 clones, 65% to 85% recorded once. The source material was peripheral blood. These receptors all come from a man aged 50-59 years with acute or convalescent COVID-19.

A single count supports this clone. The chain has TRBV5-6 and TRBJ2-1; TRBD2 might be the D (7 bases). The V and J ends lost 1 base and 9 bases respectively, with 23 bases between them. Germline V lookup: CDR1 SGHDT, CDR2 YYEEEE. CDR3 length: 17 residues. The CDR3 DNA reads as TGTGCCAGCAGCTTGACCGACCCGCCCGGGGGCGGGGGTGAGCAGTTCTTC. This codes for CASSLTDPPGGGGEQFF.

The chain recombines TRBV5-6 with TRBJ1-2; 9 positions agree with TRBD1. The CDR3 runs 13 residues. Germline values: CDR1 SGHDT, CDR2 YYEEEE. The trim removed 1 base at V and 8 bases at J, leaving 3 bases unmatched. The DNA for the CDR3 is TGTGCCAGCAGCTTGCCGGACAGGGGAGGCTACACCTTC. It is translated as CASSLPDRGGYTF.

V is TRBV24-1 and J is TRBJ2-1; 11 nucleotides line up with TRBD1. The germline CDR1 and CDR2 sequences are KGHDR and SFDVKD. Germline trimming cut 4 bases from V and 7 bases from J; bases unmatched to any gene: 8. This CDR3 region has 16 residues. In DNA form, the CDR3 reads TGTGCCACCAGTGAATCCGGGACAGGGGGTCGTAATGAGCAGTTCTTC. Translated: CATSESGTGGRNEQFF.

The V and J genes are TRBV3-1 (or the pseudogene TRBV3-2) and TRBJ1-1; 7 bases align to TRBD1. With V trimmed by 2 bases and J by 1 base, 1 base remained unmatched. CDR3 size: 14 residues. In germline, CDR1 is LGHDT, CDR2 YNNKEL (reference sequence). The CDR3 nucleotides read TGTGCCAGCAGCCAAAGGGACAGGAACACTGAAGCTTTCTTT. Amino acids: CASSQRDRNTEAFF.

This chain joins TRBV2 and TRBJ2-1; 10 positions agree with TRBD1. CDR1 and CDR2 from the germline V gene are SNHLY and FYNNEI. V trimming: 6 bases; J trimming: 0 bases; junction bases outside the gene matches: 2. The CDR3 contains 15 residues. The DNA of the CDR3 is TGTGCCAGCAGGACAGGGGGCGGCTCCTACAATGAGCAGTTCTTC. Encoded protein: CASRTGGGSYNEQFF.

This rearrangement joins TRBV7-2 to TRBJ1-2, with D possibly TRBD1 on 6 matching bases. Germline V gene data show CDR1 as SGHTA and CDR2 as FQGNSA. Trimming shortened V by 2 bases and J by 8 bases, and 15 bases separated the two germline ends. The CDR3 sequence is 14 residues long. CDR3 in amino acids: CASSLMQGRRGYTF. In DNA form, the CDR3 reads TGTGCCAGCAGCTTAATGCAGGGGCGTCGGGGCTACACCTTC. Full variable domain (outside the CDR3, taken from reference TRBV7-2 and TRBJ1-2): GAGVSQSPSNKVTEKGKDVELRCDPISGHTALYWYRQSLGQGLEFLIYFQGNSAPDKSGLPSDRFSAERTGGSVSTLTIQRTQQEDSAVYLCASSLMQGRRGYTFGSGTRLTVV.

This chain uses TRBV28 with TRBJ1-6; D gene uncertain. The length of the CDR3 is 14 residues. Trimming stripped 4 bases from V and 0 bases from J, with 4 bases between. The germline V gene encodes CDR1 MDHEN and CDR2 SYDVKM. The CDR3 sequence is CASSSGSYNSPLHF. DNA of the CDR3: TGTGCCAGCAGTTCAGGCTCCTATAATTCACCCCTCCACTTT.

The chain has TRBV12-3 or TRBV12-4 and TRBJ1-5; D perhaps matches TRBD1 (6 bases). The CDR3 loop spans 13 amino acids. Between the trimmed V and J ends, which lost 8 bases and 7 bases, there was a span of 15 bases. CDR3 nucleotides: TGTGCCAGCGACTATCAGGGGTCCCAGCCCCAGCATTTT. This sequence encodes CASDYQGSQPQHF.

This chain connects TRBV19 to TRBJ1-4; 10 nucleotides match TRBD1. This CDR3 contains 15 residues. J gave up 5 bases and V 6 bases, and 6 bases lay outside the gene matches. CDR1 LNHDA and CDR2 SQIVND come from the germline V gene (reference sequence). The CDR3 bases are TGTGCCAGTAGGTCTACGGGACAGGGGAATGAAAAACTGTTTTTT. The encoded protein is CASRSTGQGNEKLFF.

This clone was detected once. This may come from a read error, since a much larger clone is one base off. This chain connects TRBV29-1 to TRBJ1-1; perhaps TRBD1 as D (6 bases). The ends were cut back, 7 bases at V and 3 bases at J, with 21 bases in the middle. CDR1 is SQVTM and CDR2 is ANQGSEA in the germline V gene. This CDR3 has 15 residues. CDR3 loop: CSGEGGRGMDTEAFF. As DNA, the CDR3 is TGCAGCGGTGAGGGGGGGAGGGGTATGGACACTGAAGCTTTCTTT.

The chain joins TRBV3-1 (or the pseudogene TRBV3-2) to TRBJ1-1; the match to TRBD1 covers 7 bases. From germline, CDR1 is LGHDT and CDR2 YNNKEL (reference sequence). The trim removed 5 bases at V and 6 bases at J, leaving 6 bases unmatched. The CDR3 totals 13 residues. The CDR3 nucleotides read TGTGCCAGCAGCAACACAGGGGTACCTGAAGCTTTCTTT. This sequence encodes CASSNTGVPEAFF.

V is TRBV30 and J is TRBJ1-2; 7 positions agree with TRBD1. Germline CDR1 is GTSNPN and CDR2 is SVGIG (reference sequence). The CDR3 is 14 amino acids. Trimming took 1 base from V and 8 from J; bases not matched to a gene: 10. CDR3 coding DNA: TGTGCCTGGAGTGGGGATCGACAGGGCGGGGGCTACACCTTC. Translation gives CAWSGDRQGGGYTF.

The gene calls are TRBV4-1 and TRBJ1-5; possible D gene TRBD1, 6 bases. Germline CDR1 and CDR2: MGHRA and YSYEKL. Trimming left V 0 bases short and J 4 bases short, with 10 bases between. This CDR3 region has 15 residues. CDR3 in amino acids: CASSQDWGQNQPQHF. DNA of the CDR3: TGCGCCAGCAGCCAAGATTGGGGACAAAATCAGCCCCAGCATTTT.

In this sample, this clone turned up once. V usage is TRBV5-5 and J usage is TRBJ2-4; TRBD1 matches 9 bases. J lost 6 bases, V lost 4 bases, and 8 bases had no gene match. The CDR3 length is 15 residues. From germline, CDR1 is SGHKS and CDR2 YYEKEE (reference sequence). DNA for the CDR3: TGTGCCAGCAGCCCCACAGGGGGCTTCGGAAACATTCAGTACTTC. Amino acids: CASSPTGGFGNIQYF. Full variable domain (remainder filled in from reference TRBV5-5 and TRBJ2-4): DAGVTQSPTHLIKTRGQQVTLRCSPISGHKSVSWYQQVLGQGPQFIFQYYEKEERGRGNFPDRFSARQFPNYSSELNVNALLLGDSALYLCASSPTGGFGNIQYFGAGTRLSVL.

This sequence joins TRBV4-1 and TRBJ2-5; 9 bases line up with TRBD2. Germline loops: CDR1 MGHRA, CDR2 YSYEKL. J gave up 2 bases and V 3 bases, and 7 bases lay outside the gene matches. The CDR3 is made up of 16 amino acids. The CDR3 here is CASSHPAGGGQETQYF. In DNA form, the CDR3 reads TGCGCCAGCAGCCATCCAGCGGGGGGAGGTCAAGAGACCCAGTACTTC.

This rearrangement joins TRBV2 to TRBJ1-4; D is ambiguous. Deletions cut 7 bases from V and 8 bases from J, with 14 bases between. Per the germline V gene, CDR1 is SNHLY and CDR2 is FYNNEI. This CDR3 is 13 amino acids long. CDR3 nucleotide sequence: TGTGCCAGCAACGGCGGGAGAGGGGAAAAACTGTTTTTT. Translating it yields CASNGGRGEKLFF.

The chain employs TRBV6-1 and TRBJ2-7; D gene ambiguous. The length of the CDR3 is 14 residues. Trimming took off 2 bases at V and 0 bases at J, with 8 bases between the two ends. CDR1 is MNHNS, CDR2 SASEGT, per germline. The chain's CDR3 is CASSESVSSYEQYV. CDR3 coding DNA: TGTGCCAGCAGTGAATCGGTTAGCTCCTACGAGCAGTACGTC.

The sample holds a few counts of this clone. This chain uses TRBV4-1 with TRBJ1-3; a weak D match, TRBD1 (5 bases). The CDR3 covers 17 residues. Germline values: CDR1 MGHRA, CDR2 YSYEKL. Trimming shortened V by 3 bases and J by 2 bases, and 17 bases separated the two germline ends. The CDR3 sequence is CASSQTILRGPGNTIYF. The CDR3 DNA reads as TGCGCCAGCAGCCAGACAATCTTAAGGGGTCCTGGAAACACCATATATTTT.

The rearrangement joins TRBV10-3 to TRBJ1-5, with unresolved D. CDR1 is ENHRY, CDR2 SYGVKD, per germline. The CDR3 covers 13 residues. V lost 4 bases and J lost 5, with 9 bases in between. CDR3 nucleotide sequence: TGTGCCATCAGTGGGCGGAGAGATCAGCCCCAGCATTTT. Its translation: CAISGRRDQPQHF.